A single sample gave rise to the 5 T cell receptor beta chains below, sequenced in a study of CD8 T cells in ankylosing spondylitis. TCRdb reanalysed the 5' RACE reads using MiXCR and keeps one entry per CDR3 protein. The sample holds just over 350,000 distinct CDR3 sequences; 20% to 25% are singletons and the top ten take over 10%. The material sequenced was blood, either unsorted or a sorted T cell fraction (not recorded which). The receptors shown here come from a male donor with ankylosing spondylitis or in good health (not recorded which).

Only a few counts were recorded for this clonotype. One end of the junction does not line up with germline, which may come from a read error. The chain links TRBV4-1 to TRBJ2-7; perhaps TRBD1 as D (5 bases). Germline V gene lookup returns CDR1 MGHRA and CDR2 YSYEKL. The CDR3 loop spans 14 amino acids. CDR3 residues: CASTQDSGINEQYF. The DNA of the CDR3 is TGCGCCAGCACCCAAGATTCAGGGATCAACGAGCAGTACTTC.

The chain joins TRBV4-1 to TRBJ2-7; TRBD2 aligns across 9 bases. CDR1 is MGHRA and CDR2 is YSYEKL in the germline V gene. The CDR3 spans 15 residues. The V segment lost 3 bases and the J segment 2 bases; nucleotides outside the gene matches: 5. The DNA for the CDR3 is TGCGCCAGCAGCCAGGTACCTAGCGGGGCCTACGAGCAGTACTTC. This encodes CASSQVPSGAYEQYF.

The chain combines TRBV27 with TRBJ2-5; 11 nucleotides match TRBD2. Trimming cost V 3 bases and J 1 base; bases outside gene matches: 1. The CDR3 is 15 residues long. Per germline, CDR1 MNHEY and CDR2 SMNVEV (reference sequence). CDR3 sequence reads: CASSLGLAAQETQYF. CDR3 nucleotide sequence: TGTGCCAGCAGTTTGGGACTAGCGGCCCAAGAGACCCAGTACTTC.

Ten or more counts support this clonotype. CDR3 in DNA: TGTGCCAGCAGTTCAAACCTCGTCGGGACAGATACCTCCGTAGCCAAAAACATTCAGTACTTC. It translates to CASSSNLVGTDTSVAKNIQYF. The rearrangement links TRBV12-3 or TRBV12-4 to TRBJ2-4; TRBD1 matches 7 bases. J was trimmed by 0 bases and V by 4 bases; bases with no gene match: 21. The CDR3 extends over 21 amino acids.

This clonotype was seen ten or more times. V is TRBV9 and J is TRBJ2-1; D gene unclear. This CDR3 is 12 amino acids long. Looked up from germline, CDR1 is SGDLS and CDR2 is YYNGEE. Trimming pared 3 bases from V and 4 bases from J, leaving 5 bases between. Written as DNA, the CDR3 is TGTGCCAGCAGCGGGGGTTACAATGAGCAGTTCTTC. Translated: CASSGGYNEQFF.